This paragraph reports one T cell receptor (beta chain). The CDR3 spans 16 residues. Trimming took 5 bases from V and 2 from J, leaving 16 bases between them. Germline-derived CDR1 and CDR2 are SEHNR and FQNEAQ (reference sequence). The sample belongs to a study of blood T cell repertoires in COVID-19. At the level of the study: From the United States, Italy and Spain came samples of acute and convalescent COVID-19. The analysed material was cDNA or gDNA that came from T cells, B-cell-depleted T cells, or PBMCs.

In the authors' workflow: Using reference gene primer amplification, nucleated cell counts were estimated. The assay was immunoSEQ multiplex PCR, and TCRdb's table has in-frame clones only and misses some. V and J calls and clone size follow that table, whereas D and trimming were derived from the DNA. This table holds around 210,000 clones, 80% to 90% found once. Sequencing was done on a sample of peripheral blood. The receptor was derived from a human donor in a cohort sampled during active COVID-19. The chain links TRBV7-9 to TRBJ2-4; D possibly corresponds to TRBD2 (5 bases). CDR3 sequence reads: CASSPPGSASKNIQYF. In DNA, the CDR3 is TGTGCCAGCAGCCCGCCGGGTAGCGCGTCCAAAAACATTCAGTACTTC.